This note documents a single T cell receptor (beta chain) sequence. The germline CDR1 and CDR2 sequences are SNHLY and FYNNEI. The junction had 7 bases not matched to a gene; V was cut back by 6 bases and J by 4 bases. CDR3 length equals 14 residues. These data come from a study of OX40 agonist ivuxolimab in advanced cancers. Study background: At 75% to 90% male, the cohort had a mean age of around 56 years, ranging from about 23 to 79.

Sequencing was performed with immunoSEQ multiplex PCR; in TCRdb, only in-frame clones are kept and a portion is missing. Of 55,000 to 80,000 clones detected, about 88% appear once; the ten largest clones hold approximately 0.25%. The sequences come from CD4+ or CD8+ T cells sorted from blood, collected in a trial of the OX40 agonist ivuxolimab. This rearrangement joins TRBV2 to TRBJ2-3, with 7 bases aligning to TRBD1. The sequence came from an adult with an advanced solid tumor such as melanoma, head and neck, liver or kidney cancer. The CDR3 is CASRYGQAADTQYF. For the CDR3, the DNA is TGTGCCAGCAGGTATGGACAGGCCGCAGATACGCAGTATTTT.